A single sample is the source of the 32 T cell receptor beta chains below, sequenced in a study of beta chain features in type 1 diabetes (dated by TCRdb to the late 2010s). Library preparation was by the immunoSEQ multiplex PCR assay. The High Capacity cDNA Reverse Transcription Kit was used to reverse transcribe all of the isolated RNA, meaning that expressed TCRB transcripts were what got sequenced. TCRdb holds this immuneACCESS table with in-frame rearrangements only. Some clones are missing; in checked studies, unresolved V genes explain under half, and the rest has no known cause. The sample contains under 900,000 clones, under 20% of them found a single time. 0.02% to 0.025% of the sample is held by the ten biggest clonotypes. Sample: naive CD4+ T cells from blood. According to the study, the label for this sample's cell subset or site signals: true naive CD4+ T cells. These receptors all stem from a woman aged 18-29 years in good health.

The rearrangement uses TRBV28 and TRBJ1-1; D not certain. Germline V gene sequence: CDR1 MDHEN, CDR2 SYDVKM. The CDR3 runs 12 residues. V gave up 4 bases and J gave up 7 bases, with 10 bases separating them. CDR3 in DNA: TGTGCCAGCAGTTCGACACCATTTGAAGCTTTCTTT. This gives the protein CASSSTPFEAFF.

This clone turned up a few times. The rearrangement links TRBV5-1 to TRBJ2-1, with 7 bases that match TRBD2. CDR1 is SGHRS and CDR2 is YFSETQ in the germline V gene. This CDR3 comprises 14 residues. V lost 4 bases and J lost 7; bases outside the gene matches: 8. The CDR3 sequence: CASSEGSGPNEQFF. In DNA form, the CDR3 reads TGCGCCAGCAGCGAAGGTAGCGGGCCGAATGAGCAGTTCTTC.

The chain recombines TRBV6-5 with TRBJ2-7; 8 bases line up with TRBD2. Germline loops: CDR1 MNHEY, CDR2 SVGAGI. The CDR3 sequence is 12 residues long. Trimming removed 8 bases from V and 6 bases from J; junction bases left unmatched: 6. The CDR3 here is CASRGLVGEQYF. The CDR3 DNA follows: TGTGCCAGCCGGGGACTAGTTGGCGAGCAGTACTTC.

The chain is built from TRBV5-4 and TRBJ2-2, with TRBD1 identical over 9 bases. Germline loops: CDR1 SGHNT, CDR2 YYREEE (reference sequence). The V and J ends lost 1 base and 5 bases, in that order; junction bases with no gene match: 6. The CDR3 covers 16 residues. CDR3 sequence (DNA): TGTGCCAGCAGCTTGTGGACAGGGGCGGATACCGGGGAGCTGTTTTTT. Translated, it gives CASSLWTGADTGELFF.

This clone turned up a few times. V usage is TRBV5-1 and J usage is TRBJ1-4; D is unresolved. This CDR3 contains 15 residues. The ends were cut back, 0 bases at V and 0 bases at J, with 6 bases in the middle. CDR1 SGHRS and CDR2 YFSETQ come from the germline V gene. Here the CDR3 reads CASSLGSATNEKLFF. Here the CDR3 DNA reads TGCGCCAGCAGCTTGGGCAGCGCAACTAATGAAAAACTGTTTTTT.

This clone came up a few times. This sample includes further DNA sequences coding for the same CDR3. J is TRBJ1-1 and V is TRBV7-2; D remains unclear. Germline-derived CDR1 and CDR2 are SGHTA and FQGNSA. The V gene lost 2 bases and the J gene lost 0 bases, with 7 bases spanning the gap. This CDR3 region has 14 residues. The CDR3 coding sequence is TGTGCCAGCAGCTTACTGGGATTGAACACTGAAGCTTTCTTT. Protein: CASSLLGLNTEAFF.

The chain combines TRBV5-4 with TRBJ2-5; 8 bases are shared with TRBD1. In germline, CDR1 is SGHNT, CDR2 YYREEE (reference sequence). The CDR3 runs 14 residues. V was clipped by 4 bases and J by 0 bases; unmatched bases: 2. The CDR3 DNA sequence: TGTGCCAGCAGCCGGGACAGGTACCAAGAGACCCAGTACTTC. It translates to CASSRDRYQETQYF.

In its sample, this clone was seen once. The chain is built from TRBV11-2 and TRBJ2-7, with 7 bases aligning to TRBD2. The germline V gene has CDR1 SGHAT and CDR2 FQNNGV. The V and J ends lost 4 bases and 0 bases, in that order; junction bases with no gene match: 12. This CDR3 region has 17 residues. The CDR3 sequence: CASSSDPAGWGSYEQYF. CDR3 in DNA: TGTGCCAGCAGCTCCGACCCAGCGGGATGGGGCTCCTACGAGCAGTACTTC.

The chain recombines TRBV7-3 with TRBJ2-6; 7 positions agree with TRBD1. CDR1 and CDR2 from the germline V gene are SGHTA and FQGTGA. The CDR3 extends over 15 amino acids. Trimming took 4 bases from V and 2 from J; bases not matched to a gene: 2. In nucleotides, the CDR3 is TGTGCCAGCAGCTCAGACAGGGCTGGGGCCAACGTCCTGACTTTC. This gives the protein CASSSDRAGANVLTF.

The V gene is TRBV7-2, the J gene TRBJ1-5; 9 bases are shared with TRBD1. This CDR3 region has 15 residues. The junction had 4 bases not matched to a gene; V was cut back by 1 base and J by 6 bases. Germline CDR1 SGHTA, CDR2 FQGNSA. CDR3 residues: CASSLEGQGSQPQHF. The CDR3 nucleotides are TGTGCCAGCAGCTTAGAGGGACAGGGAAGTCAGCCCCAGCATTTT.

The chain couples TRBV29-1 to TRBJ2-1, with TRBD2 matching 9 bases. CDR1 is SQVTM and CDR2 is ANQGSEA in the germline V gene. The CDR3 length is 14 residues. The junction had 2 bases not matched to a gene; V was cut back by 0 bases and J by 5 bases. CDR3 residues: CSVEEAGGHNEQFF. The CDR3 DNA is TGCAGCGTTGAAGAGGCGGGAGGGCACAATGAGCAGTTCTTC.

The chain is built from TRBV5-1 and TRBJ1-1, with a weak D call TRBD1 (5 bases). CDR1 is SGHRS and CDR2 is YFSETQ in the germline V gene. Deletions cut 4 bases from V and 1 base from J, with 17 bases between. This CDR3 region has 16 residues. The DNA of the CDR3 is TGCGCCAGCAGCCTCCGGGACCGGGGGTCGAACACTGAAGCTTTCTTT. Translating it yields CASSLRDRGSNTEAFF.

This clone was seen a handful of times. The chain employs TRBV19 and TRBJ2-1; D gene uncertain. With 7 bases removed from V and 4 bases from J, the gap between germline ends came to 5 bases. Germline assignment: CDR1 LNHDA and CDR2 SQIVND (reference sequence). The CDR3 runs 11 residues. CDR3 coding DNA: TGTGCCAGTACTCGGTACAATGAGCAGTTCTTC. Its protein product is CASTRYNEQFF.

This clone has only a few counts. The chain joins TRBV4-2 to TRBJ2-3, with unresolved D. Germline CDR1 and CDR2: LGHNA and YNFKEQ. The CDR3 has 14 residues. The V end was cut by 0 bases, the J end by 2 bases, with 6 bases between. CDR3 DNA sequence: TGTGCCAGCAGCCAAGAGTCTGCCACAGATACGCAGTATTTT. Its translation: CASSQESATDTQYF.

The chain is built from TRBV2 and TRBJ1-2; possible D gene TRBD1, 6 bases. The CDR3 spans 16 residues. Germline CDR1 reads SNHLY; CDR2 reads FYNNEI. Deletions cut 3 bases from V and 6 bases from J, with 20 bases between. In DNA, the CDR3 is TGTGCCAGCAGTGAGGGGGCCCTTGACAGCCAAGATGGCTACACCTTC. It specifies CASSEGALDSQDGYTF.

V and J are TRBV18 and TRBJ2-1, with D perhaps matching TRBD2 (5 bases). Germline-derived CDR1 and CDR2 are KGHSH and LQKENI. This CDR3 is 16 amino acids long. V lost 1 base, J lost 0 bases, and 10 bases lay in between. The CDR3 protein is CASSPLEGSSYNEQFF. Written as DNA, the CDR3 is TGTGCCAGCTCACCACTCGAAGGGAGCTCCTACAATGAGCAGTTCTTC.

The chain links TRBV25-1 to TRBJ1-3; 7 nucleotides align to TRBD1. The V gene end was trimmed by 5 bases and the J gene end by 0 bases; junction bases not matched to a gene: 4. The CDR3 contains 15 residues. Looked up from germline, CDR1 is MGHDK and CDR2 is SYGVNS. The CDR3 loop reads CASSPGQSSGNTIYF. As DNA, the CDR3 is TGTGCCAGCAGTCCGGGACAGAGCTCTGGAAACACCATATATTTT.

The chain couples TRBV10-3 to TRBJ2-1; 11 bases are a match to TRBD2. CDR3 length: 17 amino acids. Germline V lookup: CDR1 ENHRY, CDR2 SYGVKD. V lost 10 bases and J lost 6; bases outside the gene matches: 17. DNA for the CDR3: TGTGCCACAAAACCGAGGGCACTAGCGGGAGCGCTCAATGAGCAGTTCTTC. Protein product: CATKPRALAGALNEQFF.

The chain combines TRBV6-1 with TRBJ2-1; D is uncertain. Germline loops: CDR1 MNHNS, CDR2 SASEGT. V was trimmed by 7 bases and J by 0 bases, leaving 10 bases between them. The CDR3 contains 14 residues. The DNA of the CDR3 is TGTGCCAGCAAGCACGGAAGCTCCTACAATGAGCAGTTCTTC. Its translation: CASKHGSSYNEQFF.

This clone occurred a few times. This chain links TRBV7-2 with TRBJ2-5; D is unclear. V lost 1 base to trimming and J lost 4 bases, with 10 bases between them. CDR1 is SGHTA, CDR2 FQGNSA, per germline. CDR3 length: 14 residues. The CDR3 protein is CASSLEWVTETQYF. DNA for the CDR3: TGTGCCAGCAGCTTAGAGTGGGTCACAGAGACCCAGTACTTC.

This clone was counted only a few times. This chain uses TRBV7-2 with TRBJ2-1; the match to TRBD2 covers 8 bases. Looked up from germline, CDR1 is SGHTA and CDR2 is FQGNSA. The ends lost 1 base at V and 12 bases at J; junction bases unmatched: 5. The CDR3 has 13 amino acids. This CDR3 is CASSLVAGRWQFF. In nucleotides, the CDR3 is TGTGCCAGCAGCTTAGTAGCGGGAAGGTGGCAGTTCTTC.

This clone was found a few times. The V and J genes are TRBV28 and TRBJ2-2, with TRBD2 matching over 7 bases. Germline V CDR1 and CDR2: MDHEN, SYDVKM. After removal of 5 bases from V and 4 bases from J, the junction contained 4 bases not matched to a gene. The CDR3 is 14 residues long. The DNA of the CDR3 is TGTGCCAGCAGTAGACTAGCTAGCACCGGGGAGCTGTTTTTT. It specifies CASSRLASTGELFF.

The rearrangement joins TRBV21-1 to TRBJ2-2; TRBD1, the table's D call, was not compared with the DNA. TRBV21-1 is a pseudogene locus. There are 18 residues in the CDR3. Here the CDR3 reads CASTPDSPSVLNTGELFF. CDR3 sequence (DNA): TGTGCCAGCACTCCGGACAGTCCGAGCGTCTTGAACACCGGGGAGCTGTTTTTT.

V gene TRBV10-3 combines with J gene TRBJ2-3; 8 nucleotides match TRBD2. V lost 6 bases and J lost 6; bases outside the gene matches: 8. This CDR3 has 14 amino acids. Germline CDR1 ENHRY, CDR2 SYGVKD. The CDR3 protein is CAISRAGEEDTQYF. The CDR3 coding sequence is TGTGCCATCAGCCGAGCGGGAGAGGAGGATACGCAGTATTTT.

This clone was seen a handful of times. The chain is built from TRBV28 and TRBJ2-7; unclear D gene. This CDR3 is built from 15 residues. CDR1 is MDHEN, CDR2 SYDVKM, per germline. Trimming cost V 6 bases and J 0 bases, with 15 bases left between them. CDR3 in amino acids: CASRPGGVSSYEQYF. The DNA for the CDR3 is TGTGCCAGCAGACCCGGCGGAGTAAGCTCCTACGAGCAGTACTTC. The whole variable domain, remainder taken from reference TRBV28 and TRBJ2-7, is DVKVTQSSRYLVKRTGEKVFLECVQDMDHENMFWYRQDPGLGLRLIYFSYDVKMKEKGDIPEGYSVSREKKERFSLILESASTNQTSMYLCASRPGGVSSYEQYFGPGTRLTVT.

The chain recombines TRBV19 with TRBJ2-7; 8 bases map to TRBD1. The CDR3 has 14 amino acids. The junction had 5 bases not matched to a gene; V was cut back by 3 bases and J by 4 bases. CDR1 is LNHDA, CDR2 SQIVND, per germline (reference sequence). Here the CDR3 reads CASSISRGPYEQYF. The CDR3, as DNA: TGTGCCAGTAGTATCTCCAGGGGGCCATACGAGCAGTACTTC.

This clone was seen a few times. The chain is built from TRBV19 and TRBJ2-6, with 7 nucleotides matching TRBD1. Per the germline V gene, CDR1 is LNHDA and CDR2 is SQIVND (reference sequence). Unmatched junction bases numbered 5, after V lost 9 bases and J lost 0 bases. There are 15 residues in the CDR3. The DNA for the CDR3 is TGTGCCAGCAGACAGGGAAGCTCTGGGGCCAACGTCCTGACTTTC. This sequence encodes CASRQGSSGANVLTF.

The V and J genes are TRBV29-1 and TRBJ2-5; D uncertain. This CDR3 region has 12 residues. Germline-derived CDR1 and CDR2 are SQVTM and ANQGSEA. Trimming removed 1 base from V and 5 bases from J, with 8 bases in between. CDR3 DNA sequence: TGCAGCGTTGAAGCCCTGGGGGAGACCCAGTACTTC. Its translation: CSVEALGETQYF.

This rearrangement joins TRBV18 to TRBJ2-3; TRBD2 matches at 14 bases. CDR1 and CDR2 from the germline V gene are KGHSH and LQKENI. CDR3 length: 17 residues. J was trimmed by 5 bases and V by 0 bases; bases with no gene match: 4. CDR3 residues: CASSPPGLAGALDTQYF. In DNA form, the CDR3 reads TGTGCCAGCTCACCACCGGGACTAGCGGGAGCTTTAGATACGCAGTATTTT.

V is TRBV28 and J is TRBJ2-3, with 7 bases that match TRBD2. The germline V gene has CDR1 MDHEN and CDR2 SYDVKM. This CDR3 spans 13 amino acids. After removal of 8 bases from V and 4 bases from J, the junction contained 6 bases not matched to a gene. CDR3 amino acids: CASGRGSADTQYF. CDR3 in DNA: TGTGCCAGCGGGAGGGGAAGCGCAGATACGCAGTATTTT.

This clone was counted only a few times. The genes are TRBV10-3 and TRBJ2-7; either TRBD1 or TRBD2 may supply D (5 bases each). This CDR3 has 12 residues. From germline, CDR1 is ENHRY and CDR2 SYGVKD. Deletions cut 6 bases from V and 2 bases from J, with 8 bases between. CDR3 sequence (DNA): TGTGCCATCAGCCGGGACCCCTACGAGCAGTACTTC. Its protein is CAISRDPYEQYF.

The rearrangement uses TRBV5-6 and TRBJ2-2; TRBD2 agrees at 11 bases. This CDR3 is built from 17 residues. CDR1 SGHDT and CDR2 YYEEEE come from the germline V gene. V dropped 6 bases and J dropped 3; count of bases not matched to a gene: 10. CDR3 in amino acids: CASTPGLADPYTGELFF. For the CDR3, the DNA is TGTGCCAGCACTCCGGGACTAGCGGACCCTTACACCGGGGAGCTGTTTTTT.